Listed below are T cell receptor beta chains from one sample, sequenced in a study of blood T cell repertoires in COVID-19. Sequencing was performed with immunoSEQ multiplex PCR; in TCRdb, only in-frame clones are kept and a portion is missing. The sample records about 32,000 clones, 90% being singletons. The sample comprised peripheral blood. The receptors come from an older man with active or convalescent COVID-19. CDR3s include the opening cysteine and the closing phenylalanine or tryptophan. A D gene is named only where the DNA matches it firmly. Part of the rows lack a size; the others show once, few, many or a class for expanded clones.

>TRBV7-9|NA|TRBJ1-2|NA
TGTGCCAGCAGCTTAAGTACAGACGCCTATGGCTACACCTTC
CASSLSTDAYGYTF
>TRBV6-2/TRBV6-3|TRBD2|TRBJ2-1|NA
TGTGCCAGCAGTTACTCCGGGACTAGATGGTTCTTC
CASSYSGTRWFF
>TRBV7-2|TRBD2|TRBJ2-5|NA
TGTGCCAGCAGCTTGGGACTAGCGGGCAAACAAGAGACCCAGTACTTC
CASSLGLAGKQETQYF
>TRBV6-1|NA|TRBJ1-2|NA
TGTGCCAGCAGTGAACAGGATTACTATGGCTACACCTTC
CASSEQDYYGYTF
>TRBV7-3|TRBD1|TRBJ1-6|few
TGTGCCAGCAGCTTTGGACAGGCGCAAGGTTCACCCCTCCACTTT
CASSFGQAQGSPLHF
>TRBV5-1|NA|TRBJ2-1|NA
TGCGCCAGCAGCTCGGACAGCTCCTACAATGAGCAGTTCTTC
CASSSDSSYNEQFF
>TRBV25-1|NA|TRBJ2-7|NA
TGTGCCAGCAACCGACTAGGAGGCTACGAGCAGTACTTC
CASNRLGGYEQYF
>TRBV7-8|NA|TRBJ2-4|NA
TGTGCCAGCAGCTTTACAGGAATCTTAGCCAAAAACATTCAGTACTTC
CASSFTGILAKNIQYF
>TRBV18|NA|TRBJ1-2|NA
TGTGCCAGCTCACCAGGAGGAACTAATGGCTACACCTTC
CASSPGGTNGYTF
>TRBV5-1|NA|TRBJ1-2|NA
TGCGCCAGCAGCTTACAGGGCAAACCCACTAACTATGGCTACACCTTC
CASSLQGKPTNYGYTF
>TRBV18|NA|TRBJ2-3|NA
TGTGCCAGCTCAGCAAGCGGACGCACAGATACGCAGTATTTT
CASSASGRTDTQYF
>TRBV5-5|NA|TRBJ1-1|NA
TGTGCCAGCAGCTTAGCCCCGAACACTGAAGCTTTCTTT
CASSLAPNTEAFF
>TRBV5-1|NA|TRBJ2-7|NA
TGCGCCAGCAGGGCCGGGATTTCCTACGAGCAGTACTTC
CASRAGISYEQYF
>TRBV7-9|NA|TRBJ1-1|NA
TGTGCCAGCAGCTTAGATATGAACACTGAAGCTTTCTTT
CASSLDMNTEAFF
>TRBV6-2/TRBV6-3|TRBD2|TRBJ2-3|NA
TGTGCCAGCAGTGATACTAGCGGGGACACAGATACGCAGTATTTT
CASSDTSGDTDTQYF
>TRBV29-1|TRBD1|TRBJ2-7|NA
TGCAGCGTTGAGCGACAGGGGCTCCACGAGCAGTACTTC
CSVERQGLHEQYF
>TRBV6-1|NA|TRBJ2-3|NA
TGTGCCAGCAGTGAAGGGCCAGGGGCAGATACGCAGTATTTT
CASSEGPGADTQYF
>TRBV9|NA|TRBJ1-3|NA
TGTGCCAGCAGCGTGGGCGTTTCTGGAAACACCATATATTTT
CASSVGVSGNTIYF
>TRBV7-2|NA|TRBJ1-4|NA
TGTGCCAGCAGCTTAGTCCGGGGAGGTAATGAAAAACTGTTTTTT
CASSLVRGGNEKLFF
>TRBV28|NA|TRBJ2-7|few
TGTGCCAGCAGTTTATCCGGCTTCGGGGGTATGTCCTACGAGCAGTACTTC
CASSLSGFGGMSYEQYF
>TRBV6-2/TRBV6-3|NA|TRBJ1-5|few
TGTGCCAGCAGTTACCCCATCCAGGGGTATCAGCCCCAGCATTTT
CASSYPIQGYQPQHF
>TRBV13|TRBD1|TRBJ1-5|NA
TGTGCCAGCAGCCGGGACAGGGGTAATCAGCCCCAGCATTTT
CASSRDRGNQPQHF
>TRBV9|TRBD1|TRBJ2-5|NA
TGTGCCAGCAGCGTACTCGGACAGGGGGGGGAGACCCAGTACTTC
CASSVLGQGGETQYF
>TRBV28|NA|TRBJ2-1|NA
TGTGCCAGCAGTTTACGCCGGTCCTACAATGAGCAGTTCTTC
CASSLRRSYNEQFF
>TRBV6-2/TRBV6-3|NA|TRBJ1-1|NA
TGTGCCAGCAGTTACGTCAGGGGGAACACTGAAGCTTTCTTT
CASSYVRGNTEAFF
>TRBV7-3|TRBD1|TRBJ1-3|NA
TGTGCCAGCAGCTTGGGACAGTCCTCTGGAAACACCATATATTTT
CASSLGQSSGNTIYF
>TRBV14|NA|TRBJ2-4|NA
TGTGCCAGCAGCCAAGCAGGAGCCAAAAACATTCAGTACTTC
CASSQAGAKNIQYF
>TRBV6-5|TRBD1|TRBJ1-5|NA
TGTGCCAGCAGCACCGGGACAGTTGGTCAGCCCCAGCATTTT
CASSTGTVGQPQHF
>TRBV2|NA|TRBJ2-3|NA
TGTGCCAGCAGCTACAGGGACCGCACAGATACGCAGTATTTT
CASSYRDRTDTQYF
>TRBV2|NA|TRBJ1-2|NA
TGTGCCAGCAGTGTGGGCAGGGAAGTCTCTGGCTACACCTTC
CASSVGREVSGYTF
>TRBV6-5|NA|TRBJ2-7|NA
TGTGCCAGCAGTCGAGGGTATAGATCCTACGAGCAGTACTTC
CASSRGYRSYEQYF
>TRBV19|NA|TRBJ1-2|NA
TGTGCCAGTAGTATCCAGGGGCCGCAGGGCTATGGCTACACCTTC
CASSIQGPQGYGYTF
>TRBV6-4|NA|TRBJ1-1|NA
TGTGCCAGCAGTAGGGAGATGAACACTGAAGCTTTCTTT
CASSREMNTEAFF
>TRBV7-3|TRBD1|TRBJ1-1|NA
TGTGCCAGCAGCCTTCGGCCGGGACAGGGGAACACTGAAGCTTTCTTT
CASSLRPGQGNTEAFF
>TRBV11-2|NA|TRBJ2-5|NA
TGTGCCAGCAGCTTAGGTGTGACAGACCAAGAGACCCAGTACTTC
CASSLGVTDQETQYF
>TRBV7-8|NA|TRBJ1-4|NA
TGTGCCAGCAGCTCCTATTCTGGAACTAATGAAAAACTGTTTTTT
CASSSYSGTNEKLFF
>TRBV4-3|NA|TRBJ1-2|NA
TGCGCCAGCAGCCAGATGAGGATCCAGGGGAACTATGGCTACACCTTC
CASSQMRIQGNYGYTF
>TRBV7-9|NA|TRBJ1-3|NA
TGTGCCAGCAGCTTAATGACTGCGCGATCTGGAAACACCATATATTTT
CASSLMTARSGNTIYF
>TRBV18|TRBD2|TRBJ2-7|NA
TGTGCCAGCTCACCACCGGGAGGGAGGGGCCGCGAGCAGTACTTC
CASSPPGGRGREQYF
>TRBV5-1|NA|TRBJ2-7|NA
TGCGCCAGCAGCCTGGAGGGGTCAACCTACGAGCAGTACTTC
CASSLEGSTYEQYF
>TRBV7-2|NA|TRBJ2-1|NA
TGTGCCAGCAGCTTACAGTACAATGAGCAGTTCTTC
CASSLQYNEQFF
>TRBV11-1|NA|TRBJ1-5|NA
TGTGCCAGCAGCTTATCGCCAGGGGATCAGCCCCAGCATTTT
CASSLSPGDQPQHF
>TRBV28|NA|TRBJ1-1|NA
TGTGCCAGCAGGTCGGCGGGGAAAACTGAAGCTTTCTTT
CASRSAGKTEAFF
>TRBV6-6|NA|TRBJ1-1|NA
TGTGCCAGCAGCCTCGAGGTCTCCACTGAAGCTTTCTTT
CASSLEVSTEAFF
>TRBV28|TRBD2|TRBJ2-7|NA
TGTGCCAGCAGTTCCCCTAGCGGGAACCTCGAGCAGTACTTC
CASSSPSGNLEQYF